The next 16 T cell receptor beta chains were all read from a single sample in a study of T cell responses to AZD1222 COVID-19 vaccine. Sequencing was performed with immunoSEQ multiplex PCR; in TCRdb, only in-frame clones are kept and a portion is missing. The table includes 140,000 or so clones, about 90% detected once. Sequences were derived from peripheral blood, sampled 28 days after the second dose of the MenACWY control vaccine. Receptors were obtained from an adult who received the MenACWY meningococcal vaccine as a control.

The chain links TRBV18 to TRBJ2-1, with D uncertain. Between the trimmed V and J ends, which lost 3 bases and 2 bases, there was a span of 8 bases. From germline, CDR1 is KGHSH and CDR2 LQKENI. This CDR3 spans 14 amino acids. Written as DNA, the CDR3 is TGTGCCAGCTCACCCCCCAATACCTACAATGAGCAGTTCTTC. Residues: CASSPPNTYNEQFF.

The rearrangement uses TRBV9 and TRBJ1-4; possibly TRBD1 for D (5 bases). Trimming cost V 10 bases and J 6 bases, with 13 bases left between them. In germline, CDR1 is SGDLS, CDR2 YYNGEE. CDR3 length: 12 amino acids. The CDR3 sequence is CASGGVDEKLFF. The CDR3 region has the DNA TGTGCCTCCGGAGGGGTGGATGAAAAACTGTTTTTT.

For this clone: This CDR3 is also generated by other DNA sequences in the sample. The chain combines TRBV5-1 with TRBJ1-3; D is undetermined. Germline V CDR1 and CDR2: SGHRS, YFSETQ. V was trimmed by 3 bases and J by 4 bases, leaving 5 bases between them. The CDR3 is 12 residues long. This chain's CDR3 is CASSSEGNTIYF. CDR3 DNA sequence: TGCGCCAGCAGCTCCGAGGGAAACACCATATATTTT.

This clone was seen once. V and J are TRBV27 and TRBJ2-7; D gene unclear. Trimming took off 4 bases at V and 0 bases at J, with 10 bases between the two ends. This CDR3 contains 14 residues. Germline CDR1 and CDR2: MNHEY and SMNVEV (reference sequence). The CDR3 is CASSSSVGSYEQYF. The CDR3 DNA follows: TGTGCCAGCAGTTCGTCAGTGGGCTCCTACGAGCAGTACTTC.

This chain joins TRBV5-8 and TRBJ1-3; D is ambiguous. Germline V gene lookup returns CDR1 SGHTS and CDR2 YDEGEE. Trimming stripped 1 base from V and 4 bases from J, with 9 bases between. The CDR3 sequence is 14 residues long. The CDR3 coding sequence is TGTGCCAGCAGCTTGAGGTTATCCGGAAACACCATATATTTT. This translates into CASSLRLSGNTIYF.

The chain combines TRBV10-3 with TRBJ1-5; D uncertain. The germline V gene has CDR1 ENHRY and CDR2 SYGVKD. The CDR3 extends over 14 amino acids. Trimming left V 0 bases short and J 0 bases short, with 3 bases between. This CDR3 is CAISESHSNQPQHF. DNA for the CDR3: TGTGCCATCAGTGAGTCACATAGCAATCAGCCCCAGCATTTT.

This chain links TRBV10-3 with TRBJ2-3; D is undetermined. The V end was cut by 0 bases, the J end by 5 bases, with 9 bases between. This CDR3 spans 14 amino acids. The germline CDR1 and CDR2 sequences are ENHRY and SYGVKD. CDR3 DNA: TGTGCCATCAGTGAGTCCCTGATGCTAGATACGCAGTATTTT. As protein: CAISESLMLDTQYF.

The rearrangement uses TRBV7-2 and TRBJ1-3; maybe TRBD1 (6 bases). This CDR3 has 15 amino acids. V lost 2 bases and J lost 3, with 11 bases in between. Germline V gene lookup returns CDR1 SGHTA and CDR2 FQGNSA. As DNA, the CDR3 is TGTGCCAGCAGCTTAATCGGGGGCGATGGAAACACCATATATTTT. Translated, it gives CASSLIGGDGNTIYF.

This sequence joins TRBV20-1 and TRBJ1-4; no firm D call. Germline V lookup: CDR1 DFQATT, CDR2 SNEGSKA (reference sequence). This CDR3 has 11 amino acids. The V end was cut by 2 bases, the J end by 7 bases, with 5 bases between. The CDR3 DNA follows: TGCAGTGCTAGATGGGCTGAAAAACTGTTTTTT. This codes for CSARWAEKLFF.

A remark on this clone: Mismatch with germline at one junction end may stem from a read error. This chain links TRBV28 with TRBJ1-2; a possible D gene is TRBD1 (5 bases). The V gene's germline CDR1 is MDHEN and CDR2 SYDVKM. The CDR3 spans 14 residues. This chain's CDR3 is CASRESGGYYGYTF. The CDR3 DNA reads as TGTGCCAGCAGAGAAAGCGGGGGATACTACGGCTACACCTTC.

The chain combines TRBV4-2 with TRBJ1-2; 10 bases map to TRBD1. From germline, CDR1 is LGHNA and CDR2 YNFKEQ. The length of the CDR3 is 16 residues. V lost 3 bases to trimming and J lost 1 base; unmatched junction nucleotides: 5. CDR3 nucleotide sequence: TGTGCCAGCAGCCATCCCGGACAGGGGGTTAACTATGGCTACACCTTC. Amino acid sequence: CASSHPGQGVNYGYTF.

V usage is TRBV19 and J usage is TRBJ1-5, with D maybe TRBD1 (6 bases). Deletions cut 3 bases from V and 6 bases from J, with 15 bases between. The CDR3 runs 15 residues. CDR1 and CDR2 from the germline V gene are LNHDA and SQIVND (reference sequence). The CDR3 bases are TGTGCCAGTAGTATCAGTCCAGGGGCCGGTCAGCCCCAGCATTTT. It codes for CASSISPGAGQPQHF. The full variable domain, in which reference TRBV19 and TRBJ1-5 provide the parts outside the CDR3, is DGGITQSPKYLFRKEGQNVTLSCEQNLNHDAMYWYRQDPGQGLRLIYYSQIVNDFQKGDIAEGYSVSREKKESFPLTVTSAQKNPTAFYLCASSISPGAGQPQHFGDGTRLSIL.

The rearrangement uses TRBV28 and TRBJ1-5; tentative D call: TRBD1 (6 bases). The CDR3 spans 13 residues. V was cut by 8 bases and J by 5 bases, with 13 bases left in between. CDR1 and CDR2 from the germline V gene are MDHEN and SYDVKM. CDR3 sequence: CASLQGGDQPQHF. In DNA form, the CDR3 reads TGTGCCAGCCTACAGGGAGGGGATCAGCCCCAGCATTTT.

The gene calls are TRBV3-1 (or the pseudogene TRBV3-2) and TRBJ1-1; 8 bases agree with TRBD1. V lost 5 bases to trimming and J lost 4 bases; unmatched junction nucleotides: 6. The CDR3 is made up of 14 amino acids. CDR1 and CDR2 (germline): LGHDT, YNNKEL (reference sequence). The CDR3 DNA sequence: TGTGCCAGCAGCGAACGGACAGGGAGCACTGAAGCTTTCTTT. Its protein product is CASSERTGSTEAFF.

The J gene is TRBJ1-5, the V gene TRBV10-2; D call uncertain. Germline loops: CDR1 WSHSY, CDR2 SAAADI. V lost 4 bases, J lost 2 bases, and 9 bases lay in between. The CDR3 runs to 14 residues. The CDR3 is CASSVSGGNQPQHF. The CDR3, as DNA: TGCGCCAGCAGTGTGAGTGGGGGCAATCAGCCCCAGCATTTT.

This clone has just a few counts. The chain is built from TRBV19 and TRBJ2-3, with 9 nucleotides matching TRBD1. V was clipped by 3 bases and J by 2 bases; unmatched bases: 3. Germline CDR1 LNHDA, CDR2 SQIVND (reference sequence). The CDR3 has 15 residues. The CDR3 nucleotides are TGTGCCAGTAGTATCGGGGACAGGGTCACAGATACGCAGTATTTT. Translated, it gives CASSIGDRVTDTQYF.